A selection of T cell receptor beta chains follows, all from one sample in a study of blood T cell repertoires in COVID-19. TCRdb keeps only in-frame clones here, not all; method: immunoSEQ multiplex PCR. In the table there are roughly 120,000 clones, 75% to 90% of which are singletons. Material for sequencing was peripheral blood. Receptors originate from a man in his 70s with acute or convalescent COVID-19. CDR3s include the opening cysteine and the closing phenylalanine or tryptophan. A D gene is named only where the DNA matches it firmly. The size of a clone is reported for some rows only, either as once, few or many, or as a class for expanded clones.

J: TRBJ1-5
D: -
size: few
V: TRBV2
CDR3: CASSGPGMGQPQHF
DNA: TGTGCCAGCAGTGGTCCAGGGATGGGTCAGCCCCAGCATTTT

J: TRBJ2-5
D: TRBD1
size: -
V: TRBV7-3
CDR3: CASRGTGTETQYF
DNA: TGTGCCAGCAGGGGGACAGGGACAGAGACCCAGTACTTC

J: TRBJ2-2
D: -
size: once
V: TRBV7-6
CDR3: CASSLSAGIHTGELFF
DNA: TGTGCCAGCAGCTTAAGCGCAGGGATTCACACCGGGGAGCTGTTTTTT

J: TRBJ2-7
D: TRBD1
size: -
V: TRBV7-2
CDR3: CASRGGGYEQYF
DNA: TGTGCCAGCAGAGGGGGCGGCTACGAGCAGTACTTC

J: TRBJ1-1
D: -
size: -
V: TRBV19
CDR3: CASSMGAFEAFF
DNA: TGTGCCAGTAGTATGGGAGCCTTCGAAGCTTTCTTT

J: TRBJ2-3
D: -
size: few
V: TRBV5-6
CDR3: CASSLGLTSTDTQYF
DNA: TGTGCCAGCAGCTTGGGACTTACTTCCACAGATACGCAGTATTTT

J: TRBJ1-1
D: TRBD1
size: -
V: TRBV30
CDR3: CAWSSGTGVAFF
DNA: TGTGCCTGGAGTTCGGGGACAGGGGTGGCTTTCTTT

J: TRBJ1-5
D: TRBD1
size: -
V: TRBV27
CDR3: CASSLRDRGEAQHF
DNA: TGTGCCAGCAGTCTCCGGGACAGGGGAGAGGCCCAGCATTTT

J: TRBJ2-2
D: -
size: -
V: TRBV5-1
CDR3: CASSPQGAGGELFF
DNA: TGCGCCAGCAGCCCCCAAGGGGCTGGCGGGGAGCTGTTTTTT

J: TRBJ2-3
D: -
size: -
V: TRBV5-1
CDR3: CASSASPTDTQYF
DNA: TGCGCCAGCAGCGCAAGCCCCACAGATACGCAGTATTTT

J: TRBJ2-7
D: TRBD1
size: -
V: TRBV27
CDR3: CASSARPGQGREQYF
DNA: TGTGCCAGCAGTGCCCGCCCGGGACAGGGTCGCGAGCAGTACTTC

J: TRBJ1-3
D: -
size: few
V: TRBV2
CDR3: CASRLAGNTIYF
DNA: TGTGCCAGCAGACTTGCTGGAAACACCATATATTTT

J: TRBJ1-4
D: -
size: -
V: TRBV28
CDR3: CASSLQGSTNEKLFF
DNA: TGTGCCAGCAGTCTCCAGGGGTCAACTAATGAAAAACTGTTTTTT

J: TRBJ2-2
D: -
size: -
V: TRBV2
CDR3: CASSGQNTGELFF
DNA: TGTGCCAGCAGCGGACAGAACACCGGGGAGCTGTTTTTT

J: TRBJ1-2
D: -
size: -
V: TRBV6-1
CDR3: CASSDVAGFGYTF
DNA: TGTGCCAGCAGTGATGTGGCAGGGTTTGGCTACACCTTC

J: TRBJ2-7
D: -
size: -
V: TRBV5-1
CDR3: CASSWMAGSSYEQYF
DNA: TGCGCCAGCAGCTGGATGGCGGGGAGCTCCTACGAGCAGTACTTC

J: TRBJ2-1
D: TRBD2
size: -
V: TRBV5-4
CDR3: CASSRVITSGAYNEQFF
DNA: TGTGCCAGCAGCCGAGTAATCACTAGCGGGGCCTACAATGAGCAGTTCTTC

J: TRBJ2-3
D: TRBD2
size: -
V: TRBV28
CDR3: CASSLRGLATDTQYF
DNA: TGTGCCAGCAGTTTACGGGGACTAGCCACAGATACGCAGTATTTT

J: TRBJ2-1
D: TRBD2
size: once
V: TRBV6-5
CDR3: CASSRPGLGGGEQFF
DNA: TGTGCCAGCAGTAGGCCGGGACTAGGGGGGGGTGAGCAGTTCTTC

J: TRBJ1-1
D: TRBD1
size: -
V: TRBV5-1
CDR3: CASSFSTGQNEAFF
DNA: TGCGCCAGCAGCTTCTCGACAGGGCAAAATGAAGCTTTCTTT

J: TRBJ1-1
D: TRBD1
size: -
V: TRBV5-1
CDR3: CASRRGQENTEAFF
DNA: TGCGCCAGCAGGCGGGGACAGGAAAACACTGAAGCTTTCTTT

J: TRBJ2-2
D: -
size: -
V: TRBV18
CDR3: CASFPGHLTGELFF
DNA: TGTGCCAGCTTCCCGGGACACCTCACCGGGGAGCTGTTTTTT

J: TRBJ1-1
D: -
size: -
V: TRBV4-1
CDR3: CASSQDPQGNTEAFF
DNA: TGCGCCAGCAGCCAAGATCCACAGGGAAACACTGAAGCTTTCTTT

J: TRBJ1-4
D: TRBD1
size: -
V: TRBV10-3
CDR3: CAISSGTEEKLFF
DNA: TGTGCCATCAGTTCGGGGACAGAAGAAAAACTGTTTTTT

J: TRBJ2-2
D: TRBD2
size: few
V: TRBV12-5
CDR3: CASGVTVGPGGAGELFF
DNA: TGTGCTAGTGGTGTGACTGTCGGTCCGGGGGGGGCCGGGGAGCTGTTTTTT

J: TRBJ2-3
D: TRBD2
size: -
V: TRBV10-3
CDR3: CAISEPSGGTDTQYF
DNA: TGTGCCATCAGTGAACCTAGCGGAGGCACAGATACGCAGTATTTT

J: TRBJ1-5
D: -
size: -
V: TRBV6-5
CDR3: CASSYKAGSNQPQHF
DNA: TGTGCCAGCAGTTACAAGGCGGGTAGCAATCAGCCCCAGCATTTT

J: TRBJ2-1
D: -
size: -
V: TRBV25-1
CDR3: CASSEGGARPAGEQFF
DNA: TGTGCCAGCAGTGAAGGGGGGGCACGTCCAGCGGGAGAGCAGTTCTTC

J: TRBJ1-3
D: -
size: -
V: TRBV7-9
CDR3: CASSAEQGYRGNTIYF
DNA: TGTGCCAGCAGCGCTGAACAGGGTTATCGTGGAAACACCATATATTTT